A selection of T cell receptor beta chains follows, all from one sample in a study of T cells after yellow fever vaccination. TCRdb re-derived calls from the 5' RACE reads in MiXCR, one entry per CDR3 protein. The table has about 340,000 distinct CDR3 sequences, around 13% seen once; the top ten hold about 3%. Sequences were derived from CD4+ T cells sorted from PBMCs, sampled 15 days after the yellow fever booster vaccination. The receptors were sampled from a man in his late teens or twenties who received the YFV17D yellow fever vaccine. The CDR3 runs from the conserved cysteine through the conserved F or W. A D gene is named only where the DNA matches it firmly. A clone size is listed for some rows: how often the clone was seen (once, few, many), or a class if it is expanded.

d_call	v_call	clone_size	j_call	cdr3_nt	cdr3_aa
-	TRBV5-4	few	TRBJ1-6	TGTGCCAGCAGCCAGGGACGGACCTATAATTCACCCCTCCACTTT	CASSQGRTYNSPLHF
-	TRBV7-8	-	TRBJ1-2	TGTGCCAGCAGCCCCCTCAAAGGGAACGAGCACAACGGGGGCTACACCTTC	CASSPLKGNEHNGGYTF
-	TRBV6-2/TRBV6-3	few	TRBJ1-1	TGTGCCAGCAGAGAATGGGGGATGAACACTGAAGCTTTCTTT	CASREWGMNTEAFF
-	TRBV2	few	TRBJ1-1	TGTGCCAGTCGGGTCGGACCTGAAGCTTTCTTT	CASRVGPEAFF
-	TRBV5-4	-	TRBJ1-1	TGTGCCAGCAGCCCCGACTTGGGACGGACGAACACTGAAGCTTTCTTT	CASSPDLGRTNTEAFF
TRBD1	TRBV18	-	TRBJ1-6	TGTGCCAGCTCACCAGTATCAGGGGGCCCGCCTGATTCACCCCTCCACTTT	CASSPVSGGPPDSPLHF
-	TRBV10-3	few	TRBJ2-1	TGTGCCATCAGCCTACAAGCGGTAATCAATGAGCAGTTCTTC	CAISLQAVINEQFF
TRBD2	TRBV20-1	-	TRBJ2-3	TGCAGTGCTAGAGATGTTACGGCGGGGGGGCTCTCAGATACGCAGTATTTT	CSARDVTAGGLSDTQYF
-	TRBV5-4	-	TRBJ1-4	TGTGCCAGCTCCGTGGCGTTTAATGAAAAACTGTTTTTT	CASSVAFNEKLFF
-	TRBV18	-	TRBJ2-2	TGTGCCAGCTCACCGCAGACTAGTGGGGAGCTGTTTTTT	CASSPQTSGELFF
TRBD1	TRBV9	many	TRBJ2-5	TGTGCCAGCAGCGAGCGCCTGGGCAGGGGGCCTATCGAGACCCAGTACTTC	CASSERLGRGPIETQYF
TRBD2	TRBV7-3	few	TRBJ2-1	TGTGCCAGCAGCGCGATCTTAGCGGGGCGGAATGAGCAGTTCTTC	CASSAILAGRNEQFF
TRBD1	TRBV29-1	-	TRBJ2-3	TGCAGCGTTCGGACAGGGCAGGATACGCAGTATTTT	CSVRTGQDTQYF
TRBD2	TRBV28	-	TRBJ2-1	TGTGCCAGCAGTTCCCGGACTAGCTACAAATACAATGAGCAGTTCTTC	CASSSRTSYKYNEQFF
-	TRBV14	few	TRBJ2-7	TGTGCCAGCAGCCTCCATCCTGGGGGCGCGAAATACGAGCAGTACTTC	CASSLHPGGAKYEQYF
-	TRBV7-2	-	TRBJ1-1	TGTGCCAGCAGCATACAGGCGAACACTGAAGCTTTCTTT	CASSIQANTEAFF
TRBD2	TRBV11-2	-	TRBJ2-6	TGTGCCAGCAGCCCCCGGACTAGCGGGGGCAGTGGGGCCAACGTCCTGACTTTC	CASSPRTSGGSGANVLTF
TRBD2	TRBV27	few	TRBJ2-1	TGTGCCAGCAGACCCCGCCTAGCGGGGAATTACAATGAGCAGTTCTTC	CASRPRLAGNYNEQFF
-	TRBV5-4	-	TRBJ1-1	TGTGCCAGCAGCTTGAAGGGGGTAGGTGACACTGAAGCTTTCTTT	CASSLKGVGDTEAFF
-	TRBV2	-	TRBJ2-2	TGTGCCAGCACCTACTCCACCGGGGAGCTGTTTTTT	CASTYSTGELFF
-	TRBV11-3	-	TRBJ2-3	TGTGCCAGCAGCTTAGCCTACGGTACGCAGTATTTT	CASSLAYGTQYF
TRBD2	TRBV7-3	few	TRBJ2-3	TGTGCCAGCGGACCCTCCGGGGGGGGCCGCACAGATACGCAGTATTTT	CASGPSGGGRTDTQYF
-	TRBV12-5	few	TRBJ1-1	TGTGCTAGTGGTTTGCCACCAGGGTCTGGGCGGGGCACTGAAGCTTTCTTT	CASGLPPGSGRGTEAFF
TRBD2	TRBV10-2	-	TRBJ2-1	TGCGCCAGCTCCGCCCCCGGGACTAGCGTCAATGAGCAGTTCTTC	CASSAPGTSVNEQFF
TRBD2	TRBV12-3/TRBV12-4	-	TRBJ2-5	TGTGCCAGCAGGATAGCGGGGGGGCCAGAGACCCAGTACTTC	CASRIAGGPETQYF
TRBD1	TRBV24-1	few	TRBJ1-3	TGTGCCACCAGCAGAAATCGACCCGAGGACAGGGACCTAGAGAGCTCTGGAAACACCATATATTTT	CATSRNRPEDRDLESSGNTIYF
-	TRBV18	few	TRBJ1-4	TGTGCCAGCTCACCACGGCGGGGTACTAATGAAAAACTGTTTTTT	CASSPRRGTNEKLFF
TRBD1	TRBV7-2	few	TRBJ1-1	TGTGCCAGCAGCATACAGGGGCTGAGTACTGAAGCTTTCTTT	CASSIQGLSTEAFF
-	TRBV7-2	-	TRBJ2-2	TGTGCCAGCAGCCTTCCACGGGGGCTAAACACCGGGGAGCTGTTTTTT	CASSLPRGLNTGELFF
-	TRBV14	few	TRBJ1-1	TGTGCCAGCAGCCAAGGCGAGGGGCTGGGGAACACTGAAGCTTTCTTT	CASSQGEGLGNTEAFF
-	TRBV6-5	-	TRBJ1-6	TGTGCCAGCAGTTACGATGGCCAGGGGACACCCCTCCACTTT	CASSYDGQGTPLHF
TRBD1	TRBV5-1	few	TRBJ2-3	TGCGCCAGCAGCCAAAGCACCCGGGACAGGGGGTACCGCACAGATACGCAGTATTTT	CASSQSTRDRGYRTDTQYF
-	TRBV7-2	-	TRBJ2-5	TGTGCCAGCAGCTCTGCCCGACTAGTTCGAGAGACCCAGTACTTC	CASSSARLVRETQYF
TRBD2	TRBV5-4	-	TRBJ2-3	TGTGCCAGCAGGCGATCTAGCGGGGACACAGATACGCAGTATTTT	CASRRSSGDTDTQYF
-	TRBV4-3	many	TRBJ2-5	TGCGCCAGCAGCCAAGAAGGGGGTCAAGAGACCCAGTACTTC	CASSQEGGQETQYF
-	TRBV5-1	-	TRBJ2-7	TGCGCCAGCAGCTTTAGGGGTCAAAACTACGAGCAGTACTTC	CASSFRGQNYEQYF
-	TRBV20-1	-	TRBJ1-2	TGCAGTGCAGCTAGGGGGGACGATGGCTACACCTTC	CSAARGDDGYTF
-	TRBV9	-	TRBJ2-1	TGTGCCAGCAGCGTAGGGTTTTATGAGCAGTTCTTC	CASSVGFYEQFF
TRBD2	TRBV5-1	many	TRBJ2-3	TGCGCCACCGCTAGCGGGTACAACACAGATACGCAGTATTTT	CATASGYNTDTQYF
TRBD2	TRBV6-5	-	TRBJ2-1	TGTGCCAGCAGGCGCCGCCCGGGACTAGCGTTAGAGCAGTTCTTC	CASRRRPGLALEQFF
-	TRBV29-1	once	TRBJ1-3	TGCAGCGCCATCAACTCTGGAAACACCATATATTTT	CSAINSGNTIYF
TRBD1	TRBV18	-	TRBJ2-7	TGTGCCAGCTCACCACCGGGGGACAGGGCTTACGAGCAGTACTTC	CASSPPGDRAYEQYF
-	TRBV7-9	-	TRBJ2-1	TGTGCCAGCAGCTTAGCCATCCAAAACAATGAGCAGTTCTTC	CASSLAIQNNEQFF
-	TRBV5-1	many	TRBJ2-7	TGCGCCAGCAGCTTACAGGACTCCTACGAGCAGTACTTC	CASSLQDSYEQYF
TRBD2	TRBV3-1	many	TRBJ2-5	TGTGCCAGCAGCCGGAAGCAGCTAGCGGGGGAGCAAGAGACCCAGTACTTC	CASSRKQLAGEQETQYF
TRBD1	TRBV7-9	few	TRBJ1-5	TGTGCCAGCAGCTTAGGAGGGGGCGGCCGCAGCAATCAGCCCCAGCATTTT	CASSLGGGGRSNQPQHF
-	TRBV29-1	few	TRBJ2-3	TGCAGCGTTGACCACAGCACAGATACGCAGTATTTT	CSVDHSTDTQYF
-	TRBV6-2/TRBV6-3	-	TRBJ2-2	TGTGCCAGCAGTTACTCGAGGAATAACCCCCAAGGAACCGGGGAGCTGTTTTTT	CASSYSRNNPQGTGELFF
TRBD1	TRBV25-1	-	TRBJ1-1	TGTGCCAGCAGTTCGATGACAGGGGGCACGGCTGAAGCTTTCTTT	CASSSMTGGTAEAFF
TRBD1	TRBV11-2	-	TRBJ2-5	TGTGCCAGCAGCCAAAGGACAGGGTGGTTGGAGACCCAGTACTTC	CASSQRTGWLETQYF